The clone carrying this T cell receptor beta chain was detected ten times or more. Its antigen is as yet unknown. This record comes from a study of T cells in Graves' hyperthyroidism and ophthalmopathy. Study-level results: The model anticipated ophthalmopathy a median about 6.5 months pre-onset. From stable hyperthyroidism, ophthalmopathy was set apart by a 13 V-J model. Blood shared most expanded thyroid clonotypes above 0.001.

Amplified TCR beta CDR3 regions came from RNA transcripts. Using the HTBI primer set, a first-round RT-PCR was run on the TCR CDR3. TCRdb redid the calling of the multiplex PCR reads with MiXCR, one entry per CDR3 protein. Here the sample spans approximately 620,000 distinct CDR3 sequences, roughly 15% being singletons. The clonotype was recovered from a woman aged 40 to 50 with Graves' ophthalmopathy. The source material was blood.

This CDR3 is CSAKVSGDTQYF. CDR3 nucleotide sequence: TGCAGTGCAAAAGTTTCTGGGGATACGCAGTATTTT. The chain couples TRBV20-1 to TRBJ2-3; no clear D gene. CDR1 is DFQATT, CDR2 SNEGSKA, per germline (reference sequence). V lost 6 bases to trimming and J lost 6 bases, with 13 bases between them. This CDR3 is built from 12 residues.